This T cell receptor (beta chain) came from a study of beta chain features in type 1 diabetes. On the study more broadly: The examined sorted cells totaled approximately 100 million across samples.

This clone was seen only a few times. As yet, its antigen is unknown. Other DNA sequences in the sample encode the same CDR3. Regarding the study as a whole: A moderate, significant TCRB CDR3 shortening appeared in type 1 diabetes across four CD4+ subsets.

Of the isolated RNA, all was reverse transcribed, and so the sequenced material was expressed TCRB transcripts. Data came from immunoSEQ multiplex PCR; TCRdb stores just in-frame clones and leaves some out. The table includes some 350,000 clones, around 10% detected once. V lost 3 bases, J lost 0 bases, and 3 bases stayed unmatched. The CDR3 loop spans 16 amino acids. CDR1 and CDR2 (germline): SGHNT, YYREEE (reference sequence). The sequenced sample was central memory CD4+ T cells from blood. The origin of this receptor is a man aged 30-40 years with type 1 diabetes. This chain uses TRBV5-4 with TRBJ2-3; 11 bases are shared with TRBD2. This CDR3 is CASSSGTSGSTDTQYF. As DNA, the CDR3 is TGTGCCAGCAGCTCGGGGACTAGCGGCAGCACAGATACGCAGTATTTT.